This record concerns one TCR beta chain sequence. There is no known antigen for this receptor. Within one base of it there is no much larger clone, and no base qualities were kept. This entry belongs to a study of T-cell memory formation after mild COVID-19 (dated by TCRdb to the early 2020s). For the wider study: Most TCR sequence clusters were specific to one of the two donors. In a couple of donors, T-cell clones that expanded and contracted after mild COVID-19 were followed by sequencing TCRalpha and TCRbeta repertoires longitudinally. Two young, previously healthy adult volunteers, one female and one male, were included in the cohort.

The sequencing machine was an Illumina NovaSeq 6000. Using 5'RACE with constant-segment primers, TCRalpha and TCRbeta cDNA libraries were constructed, with sample barcodes and unique molecular identifiers added in the process. RNA was extracted from every sample with Trizol reagent. Libraries were amplified in two PCR steps, with a second sample barcode and Illumina TruSeq adapters added in the second step. The libraries were sequenced on an Illumina NovaSeq using 2 x 150 bp paired-end reads. The paper's processing steps were these. Reads were demultiplexed and collapsed into UMI-guided consensus sequences with migec v1.2.7. Using mixcr v2.1.11, UMI consensuses were aligned to TRA and TRB V and J templates and then assembled into clonotypes. Expanded or contracted clonotypes were those called significant by both edgeR and NoisET, with noise models trained on biological replicates. For edgeR calls, a false discovery rate-adjusted p below 0.01 and a log2 fold-change threshold of 1 were applied. As an exploratory analysis of dynamics, max-normalized trajectories of the 1000 most abundant clonotypes were examined with PCA combined with hierarchical clustering. Separately sequenced CD4+ and CD8+ repertoires were used to assign a CD4 or CD8 phenotype to each responding clone. TCRdb took the public reads, trimmed them with fastp at Q25, ran MiXCR for clone calling and kept in-frame beta chains. Rows are combined by CDR3 protein, so each entry shows the most common genes and DNA. The V and J calls follow TCRdb's processing rather than the paper's. In all, the sample holds hundreds of thousands of distinct CDR3 sequences, and around 27% of those were seen once. Approximately 13% of the sample rests with the top ten.

Study-wide conclusions, independent of this receptor: SARS-CoV-2 specificity of the second-wave clones peaking on day 37 was not confirmed. The detection of some responding clones in pre-infection memory suggests that pre-existing cross-reactive memory T cells joined the SARS-CoV-2 response. Contracting CD4+ clones were found mainly in CM and EM memory subsets, while CD8+ clones were enriched in EMRA. Only two mild cases were covered in the study, and larger cohorts including severe cases with pre-infection samples were considered necessary. Clones that contracted from day 15 to 85 showed balanced CD4/CD8 phenotypes, whereas a second wave of clones that expanded from day 15 to 37 leaned towards CD4+.

Ficoll-Paque density gradient centrifugation was the method used to isolate PBMCs. The cysteine opens and the phenylalanine closes a CDR3 of 14 amino acids. Solely the CDR3 DNA is kept, with 42 bases framed from the first base. Taken from the germline V gene (reference sequence), the CDR1 and CDR2 loops are MNHEY and SMNVEV. Trimming at the junction amounts to 2 bases on V and 4 bases on J, and the germline ends lie 12 bases apart. Material: PBMCs or a T cell subset sorted from them (not recorded which). The source is an adult woman who had mild COVID-19 (a few samples of this study predate the infection). The sample titles of this study are shuffled in the database, so cell type and time point are left out; the donor was told from shared clones. The rearrangement combines TRBV27 with TRBJ2-7; the D gene may be TRBD1 or TRBD2, since each aligns over 5 bases. The CDR3 loop reads CASSLQGWGYEQYF. The nucleotide sequence is TGTGCCAGCAGTTTACAGGGTTGGGGGTACGAGCAGTACTTC.